These 26 T cell receptor beta chains share one sample of origin, sequenced in a study of CD8+ T cells in alopecia areata. As the sequencing template, cDNA was produced by extracting RNA and reverse transcribing it. Clones were read by immunoSEQ multiplex PCR, and TCRdb kept only the in-frame ones, dropping some. The sample shows approximately 210,000 clones, under 80% of them seen only once. Treatment defined: oral pan-JAK inhibitor, 5-10 mg twice daily. The sequencing used CD4+ T cells sorted from blood, collected around week 50, from a patient treated with tofacitinib. The receptors here all came from a human donor with alopecia areata.

The chain combines TRBV30 with TRBJ1-1; 7 bases map to TRBD1. The J segment lost 3 bases and the V segment lost 8 bases, leaving 12 bases of the junction unmatched. Germline values: CDR1 GTSNPN, CDR2 SVGIG (reference sequence). CDR3 length: 14 amino acids. CDR3 sequence: CAGRQGGGYTEAFF. The CDR3 bases are TGTGCCGGACGACAGGGAGGAGGCTACACTGAAGCTTTCTTT.

This chain uses TRBV7-2 with TRBJ1-6, with D unclear. Deletions cut 5 bases from V and 12 bases from J, with 8 bases between. The germline gives CDR1 SGHTA, CDR2 FQGNSA. The CDR3 has 11 amino acids. The chain's CDR3 is CASSVGRPLHF. In DNA, the CDR3 is TGTGCCAGCAGCGTCGGGAGACCCCTCCACTTT.

This clone appeared a few times. The identical CDR3 is also encoded by other nucleotide sequences in the sample. This CDR3 is CSVDSGANVLTF. CDR3 nucleotides: TGCAGCGTTGATTCCGGGGCCAACGTCCTGACTTTC. This chain connects TRBV29-1 to TRBJ2-6; no firm D call. V dropped 3 bases and J dropped 4 bases, with 4 bases sitting between them. The CDR3 loop spans 12 amino acids. CDR1 SQVTM and CDR2 ANQGSEA come from the germline V gene. The full variable domain, rest sourced from reference TRBV29-1 and TRBJ2-6, is SAVISQKPSRDICQRGTSLTIQCQVDSQVTMMFWYRQQPGQSLTLIATANQGSEATYESGFVIDKFPISRPNLTFSTLTVSNMSPEDSSIYLCSVDSGANVLTFGAGSRLTVL.

V is TRBV10-3 and J is TRBJ2-1, with 8 bases lining up with TRBD2. The germline CDR1 and CDR2 sequences are ENHRY and SYGVKD. V dropped 6 bases and J dropped 6; count of bases not matched to a gene: 4. The CDR3 sequence is 13 residues long. The CDR3 DNA is TGTGCCATCAGCGGACTAGCCGGCAATGAGCAGTTCTTC. It encodes CAISGLAGNEQFF.

As regards this clone: This same CDR3 is encoded by further DNA sequences in the sample. This chain connects TRBV25-1 to TRBJ2-5, with D unclear. Trimming stripped 2 bases from V and 5 bases from J, with 0 bases between. This CDR3 is built from 10 residues. From germline, CDR1 is MGHDK and CDR2 SYGVNS. The CDR3 loop is CASSEETQYF. The CDR3 DNA follows: TGTGCCAGCAGTGAAGAGACCCAGTACTTC.

Points on this clone: Other DNA sequences of this sample code for an identical CDR3. Here the CDR3 reads CSVEGTDTQYF. CDR3 DNA: TGCAGCGTTGAGGGCACAGATACGCAGTATTTT. The chain recombines TRBV29-1 with TRBJ2-3; no clear D. Germline lookup yields CDR1 SQVTM and CDR2 ANQGSEA. V gave up 3 bases and J gave up 1 base, with 2 bases separating them. The CDR3 length is 11 residues.

The CDR3 nucleotides read TGTGCCAGCAGTTTAACGACCCCCGGGGAGACCCAGTACTTC. Translating it yields CASSLTTPGETQYF. The chain has TRBV28 and TRBJ2-5; D is unresolved. CDR3 size: 14 residues. V dropped 2 bases and J dropped 5 bases, with 12 bases sitting between them. Germline V gene data show CDR1 as MDHEN and CDR2 as SYDVKM.

This rearrangement joins TRBV11-2 to TRBJ1-2; D possibly corresponds to TRBD1 (6 bases). The CDR3 is 16 residues long. Trimming removed 4 bases from V and 7 bases from J, with 22 bases in between. Germline V gene lookup returns CDR1 SGHAT and CDR2 FQNNGV. The CDR3 region has the DNA TGTGCCAGCAGCTCAGAAATCCGGACAGCCAGCGTTGGCTACACCTTC. Translating it yields CASSSEIRTASVGYTF.

For the CDR3, the DNA is TGTGCCATCAGAGAGACAGGGAGGAACACTGAAGCTTTCTTT. Its translation is CAIRETGRNTEAFF. The V call is TRBV10-3, the J call TRBJ1-1, with TRBD1 identical over 7 bases. The CDR3 totals 14 residues. J lost 1 base, V lost 6 bases, and 5 bases had no gene match. Germline CDR1 is ENHRY and CDR2 is SYGVKD.

V and J are TRBV7-8 and TRBJ1-2; tentatively, D is TRBD1 (6 bases). Germline V gene lookup returns CDR1 SGHVS and CDR2 FQNEAQ. This CDR3 has 15 amino acids. V was shortened by 4 bases and J by 8 bases, with 20 bases between the two germline ends. The CDR3 DNA follows: TGTGCCAGCAGCTCCCAGGGGAGTCCGGGTGAAGGCTACACCTTC. It is translated as CASSSQGSPGEGYTF.

The table lists this clone with a few counts. The chain couples TRBV30 to TRBJ2-3, with 10 bases lining up with TRBD2. V lost 0 bases, J lost 9 bases, and 9 bases stayed unmatched. The CDR3 is 15 residues long. CDR1 is GTSNPN and CDR2 is SVGIG in the germline V gene (reference sequence). The CDR3 bases are TGTGCCTGGAGTGTCCAGCGGGGGGGCATGGAAACGCAGTATTTT. Amino acids: CAWSVQRGGMETQYF.

The genes are TRBV5-1 and TRBJ1-4, with D possibly matching TRBD1 (5 bases). CDR1 and CDR2 (germline): SGHRS, YFSETQ. The ends were cut back, 4 bases at V and 0 bases at J, with 10 bases in the middle. This CDR3 contains 15 residues. CDR3: CASSRLGPTNEKLFF. The CDR3 bases are TGCGCCAGCAGCCGGTTGGGGCCAACTAATGAAAAACTGTTTTTT.

This clone appeared a few times. The V and J genes are TRBV7-2 and TRBJ2-3; D is possibly TRBD1 (6 bases). With 4 bases removed from V and 0 bases from J, the gap between germline ends came to 8 bases. Germline CDR1 is SGHTA and CDR2 is FQGNSA. The CDR3 totals 14 residues. CDR3 loop: CASSWGPSTDTQYF. The CDR3 nucleotides read TGTGCCAGCAGCTGGGGGCCTAGCACAGATACGCAGTATTTT.

The V call is TRBV4-1, the J call TRBJ1-5; a possible D gene is TRBD1 (5 bases). Trimming shortened V by 4 bases and J by 15 bases, and 13 bases separated the two germline ends. Germline V gives CDR1 MGHRA, CDR2 YSYEKL. The CDR3 spans 11 residues. The CDR3 spells CASSLAGSPHF. DNA of the CDR3: TGCGCCAGCAGCCTTGCAGGGTCTCCGCATTTT.

The rearrangement joins TRBV29-1 to TRBJ1-1; D call uncertain. The germline gives CDR1 SQVTM, CDR2 ANQGSEA. The V end was cut by 6 bases, the J end by 5 bases, with 13 bases between. The CDR3 spans 12 residues. The CDR3 nucleotides are TGCAGCGTCTCGGGGAGGGAGACTGAAGCTTTCTTT. Translated: CSVSGRETEAFF.

The V call is TRBV30, the J call TRBJ2-7, with D possibly being TRBD1 (6 bases). This CDR3 comprises 13 residues. The germline CDR1 and CDR2 sequences are GTSNPN and SVGIG (reference sequence). With 6 bases removed from V and 0 bases from J, the gap between germline ends came to 12 bases. CDR3: CACQRDNSYEQYF. CDR3 DNA sequence: TGTGCCTGCCAGAGGGACAACTCCTACGAGCAGTACTTC. Together with reference TRBV30 and TRBJ2-7, the CDR3 gives the full variable domain: SQTIHQWPATLVQPVGSPLSLECTVEGTSNPNLYWYRQAAGRGLQLLFYSVGIGQISSEVPQNLSASRPQDRQFILSSKKLLLSDSGFYLCACQRDNSYEQYFGPGTRLTVT.

The V call is TRBV29-1, the J call TRBJ1-1; D unclear. The V and J ends lost 2 bases and 1 base respectively, with 5 bases between them. The CDR3 loop spans 12 amino acids. Germline V CDR1 and CDR2: SQVTM, ANQGSEA. The CDR3 coding sequence is TGCAGCGTTGAATCATGGAACACTGAAGCTTTCTTT. Its protein is CSVESWNTEAFF.

As DNA, the CDR3 is TGTGCCAGCACCGCCCCAGTCTCCTACGAGCAGTACTTC. Translation gives CASTAPVSYEQYF. The genes are TRBV25-1 and TRBJ2-7; no clear D gene. The CDR3 covers 13 residues. Trimming removed 7 bases from V and 0 bases from J, with 10 bases in between. The V gene's germline CDR1 is MGHDK and CDR2 SYGVNS.

The gene calls are TRBV30 and TRBJ1-1; the D gene is possibly TRBD1 (5 bases). The CDR3 is 14 residues long. The ends were cut back, 2 bases at V and 5 bases at J, with 15 bases in the middle. Per germline, CDR1 GTSNPN and CDR2 SVGIG (reference sequence). Here the CDR3 DNA reads TGTGCCTGGAGTCAGGGCAGGTCTAGTACTGAAGCTTTCTTT. Its translation: CAWSQGRSSTEAFF.

This chain connects TRBV7-8 to TRBJ2-5, with D possibly matching TRBD2 (7 bases). Germline V gene lookup returns CDR1 SGHVS and CDR2 FQNEAQ. The CDR3 extends over 15 amino acids. The ends were cut back, 1 base at V and 4 bases at J, with 13 bases in the middle. The CDR3 nucleotides are TGTGCCAGCAGCTTAGTTACTAGGGGGGGAGAGACCCAGTACTTC. It is translated as CASSLVTRGGETQYF.

The J gene is TRBJ2-1, the V gene TRBV7-2, with D possibly called TRBD1 or TRBD2 (5 bases each). The CDR3 length is 12 residues. Germline V gene sequence: CDR1 SGHTA, CDR2 FQGNSA. Trimming left V 5 bases short and J 10 bases short, with 12 bases between. CDR3 protein: CASSRDRSEQFF. CDR3 DNA: TGTGCCAGCAGCCGGGACCGATCAGAGCAGTTCTTC. Together with reference TRBV7-2 and TRBJ2-1, the CDR3 gives the full variable domain: GAGVSQSPSNKVTEKGKDVELRCDPISGHTALYWYRQSLGQGLEFLIYFQGNSAPDKSGLPSDRFSAERTGGSVSTLTIQRTQQEDSAVYLCASSRDRSEQFFGPGTRLTVL.

A few counts support this clone. The V gene is TRBV7-3, the J gene TRBJ1-5; maybe TRBD1 (5 bases). Trimming cost V 1 base and J 0 bases, with 10 bases left between them. The CDR3 contains 16 residues. From germline, CDR1 is SGHTA and CDR2 FQGTGA. CDR3 sequence (DNA): TGTGCCAGCAGCTTAAGGGACTTTTATAGCAATCAGCCCCAGCATTTT. Amino acid sequence: CASSLRDFYSNQPQHF.

Concerning this clone itself: Within the sample, other DNA sequences also encode this same CDR3. The gene calls are TRBV5-1 and TRBJ2-3, with 7 bases that match TRBD1. CDR1 is SGHRS, CDR2 YFSETQ, per germline. Trimming took 0 bases from V and 3 from J; bases not matched to a gene: 1. The CDR3 contains 14 residues. Written as DNA, the CDR3 is TGCGCCAGCAGCTTGGAGGGGGCAACAGATACGCAGTATTTT. This encodes CASSLEGATDTQYF.

The chain has TRBV29-1 and TRBJ1-2; maybe TRBD1 (6 bases). The V and J ends lost 4 bases and 2 bases respectively, with 14 bases between them. The germline gives CDR1 SQVTM, CDR2 ANQGSEA. This CDR3 has 14 residues. The CDR3 loop is CSVVNPDRNYGYTF. CDR3 DNA: TGCAGCGTTGTGAACCCCGACAGGAACTATGGCTACACCTTC.

The chain has TRBV18 and TRBJ1-1; 11 positions match TRBD1. Germline-derived CDR1 and CDR2 are KGHSH and LQKENI. Losses at the gene ends were 2 bases for V and 5 bases for J; bases not matched to a gene: 7. The length of the CDR3 is 16 residues. CDR3 nucleotides: TGTGCCAGCTCACCAGCGGACAGGGGGCGTGGGACTGAAGCTTTCTTT. Translated: CASSPADRGRGTEAFF.

The chain combines TRBV30 with TRBJ1-1; D remains unclear. Trimming shortened V by 6 bases and J by 0 bases, and 20 bases separated the two germline ends. The V gene's germline CDR1 is GTSNPN and CDR2 SVGIG (reference sequence). The length of the CDR3 is 16 residues. The CDR3 region has the DNA TGTGCCTGCAATTTCCGCGAACAGTCCATGAACACTGAAGCTTTCTTT. Translation: CACNFREQSMNTEAFF.